Sequencing of this T cell receptor (beta chain) was carried out in a study of cytomegalovirus exposure and HLA in healthy donors. The CDR3 totals 14 residues. V was pared by 4 bases and J by 6 bases, with 5 bases of the junction left unmatched. Germline V gene sequence: CDR1 SGHDN, CDR2 FVKESK. 13 Jbeta primers and 60 Vbeta primers were used for the PCR. Repertoires were generated with immunoSEQ multiplex PCR, while TCRdb's copy carries only in-frame clones and drops some. The sample holds 120,000 or so clones; around 72% are singletons and the top ten take approximately 8.2%. This chain joins TRBV14 and TRBJ2-2; the match to TRBD2 covers 7 bases. The origin of this receptor is a woman aged 40 to 50 in good health and CMV-seropositive. Sample: PBMCs. CDR3 amino acids: CASSPETSAGELFF. Here the CDR3 DNA reads TGTGCCAGCAGCCCCGAAACTAGCGCCGGGGAGCTGTTTTTT.